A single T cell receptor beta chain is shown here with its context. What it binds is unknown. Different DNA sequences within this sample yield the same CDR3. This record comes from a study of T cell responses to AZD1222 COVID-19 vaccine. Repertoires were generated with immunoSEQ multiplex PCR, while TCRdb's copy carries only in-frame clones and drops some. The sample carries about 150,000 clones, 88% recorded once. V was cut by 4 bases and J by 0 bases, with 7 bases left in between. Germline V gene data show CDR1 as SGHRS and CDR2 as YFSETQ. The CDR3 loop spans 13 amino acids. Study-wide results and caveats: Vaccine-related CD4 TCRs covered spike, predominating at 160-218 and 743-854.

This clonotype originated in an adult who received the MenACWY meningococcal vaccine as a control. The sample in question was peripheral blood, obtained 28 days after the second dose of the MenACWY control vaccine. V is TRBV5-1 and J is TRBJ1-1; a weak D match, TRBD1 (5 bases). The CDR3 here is CASSQGMNTEAFF. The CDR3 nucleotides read TGCGCCAGCAGCCAGGGCATGAACACTGAAGCTTTCTTT.